This T cell receptor (beta chain) stems from a study of T cell responses to AZD1222 COVID-19 vaccine. Study-level background: Both about-4-week and about-12-week second-dose recipients were combined. Study-wide findings and caveats: In the spike-specific TCR repertoire, nearly half reportedly target unmutated variant regions. Breadth and depth of Spike-specific TCRs rose after two AZD1222 doses. Possibly, clonal diversity was underestimated; donors were largely white British and included more females.

Some clones are missing from TCRdb's copy, which holds only in-frame ones; the method was immunoSEQ multiplex PCR. There are approximately 89,000 clones in the sample; roughly 88% occur only once, and 10% to 15% lies in the top ten. The CDR3 is 13 residues long. V was clipped by 8 bases and J by 1 base, with 11 bases between them. Germline assignment: CDR1 MNHEY and CDR2 SVGAGI. With regard to this clone: The antigen remains undetermined. Within the sample, other DNA sequences also encode this same CDR3.

The source is an adult in good health. This material consisted of peripheral blood, taken on day 0 of AZD1222 vaccination. This chain links TRBV6-5 with TRBJ2-5; D possibly corresponds to TRBD2 (5 bases). Here the CDR3 reads CASRRELQETQYF. The CDR3 DNA reads TGTGCCAGCCGCCGGGAACTCCAAGAGACCCAGTACTTC.